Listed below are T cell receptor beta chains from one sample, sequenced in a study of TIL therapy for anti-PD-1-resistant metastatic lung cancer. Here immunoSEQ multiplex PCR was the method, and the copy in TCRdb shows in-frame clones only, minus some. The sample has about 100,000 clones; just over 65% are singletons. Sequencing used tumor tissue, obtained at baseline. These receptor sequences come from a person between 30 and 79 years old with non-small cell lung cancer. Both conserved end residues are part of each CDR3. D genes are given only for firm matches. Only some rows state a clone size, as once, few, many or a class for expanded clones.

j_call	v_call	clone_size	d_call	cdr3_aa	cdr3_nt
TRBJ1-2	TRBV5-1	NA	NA	CASSLEGFYGYTF	TGCGCCAGCAGCTTGGAGGGCTTCTATGGCTACACCTTC
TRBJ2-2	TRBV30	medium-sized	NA	CAWTGRGHQNKYTGELFF	TGTGCCTGGACGGGCAGGGGACACCAAAATAAGTACACCGGGGAGCTGTTTTTT
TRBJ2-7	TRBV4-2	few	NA	CASSQGSSYEQYF	TGTGCCAGCAGCCAAGGGTCAAGTTACGAGCAGTACTTC
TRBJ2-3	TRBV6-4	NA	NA	CASSDSPGVGDTQYF	TGTGCCAGCAGTGATTCGCCGGGGGTGGGAGATACGCAGTATTTT
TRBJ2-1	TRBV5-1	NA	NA	CASSRGSGGDYPGQFF	TGCGCCAGCAGTAGGGGGAGTGGGGGGGACTACCCTGGGCAGTTCTTC
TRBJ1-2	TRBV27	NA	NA	CASRTGHGYTF	TGTGCCAGCAGAACAGGGCATGGCTACACCTTC
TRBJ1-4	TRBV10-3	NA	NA	CAISSQGWDEKLFF	TGTGCCATCAGCTCACAGGGCTGGGATGAAAAACTGTTTTTT
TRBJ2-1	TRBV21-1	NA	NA	CASSGTPSSYNEQFF	TGTGCCAGCAGTGGGACACCGAGCTCCTACAATGAGCAGTTCTTC
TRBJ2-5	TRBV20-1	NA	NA	CSAIQETQYF	TGCAGTGCCATCCAAGAGACCCAGTACTTC
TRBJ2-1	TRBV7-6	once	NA	CASSFVVSSYNEQFF	TGTGCCAGCAGCTTTGTCGTGAGCTCCTACAATGAGCAGTTCTTC
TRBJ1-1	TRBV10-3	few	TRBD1	CAIREGTGIAHTEAFF	TGTGCCATCAGAGAGGGGACAGGGATTGCCCACACTGAAGCTTTCTTT
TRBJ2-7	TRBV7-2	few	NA	CASSLGSRGYEQYF	TGTGCCAGCAGCTTAGGGAGCAGGGGTTACGAGCAGTACTTC
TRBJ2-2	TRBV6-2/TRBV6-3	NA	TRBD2	CASSYRVGLAGVLDTGELFF	TGTGCCAGCAGTTACCGGGTGGGACTAGCGGGAGTCCTAGACACCGGGGAGCTGTTTTTT
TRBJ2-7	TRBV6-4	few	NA	CARTEYLLGQYF	TGTGCCAGGACGGAATACCTTTTGGGGCAGTACTTC
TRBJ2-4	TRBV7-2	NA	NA	CASSLGGQSKNIQYF	TGTGCCAGCAGCTTAGGTGGGCAGAGCAAAAACATTCAGTACTTC
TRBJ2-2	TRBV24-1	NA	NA	CATSDFNGAGELFF	TGTGCCACCAGTGATTTTAACGGGGCCGGGGAGCTGTTTTTT
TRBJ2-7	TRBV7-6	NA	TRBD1	CASSPRTGGFYEQYF	TGTGCCAGCAGCCCCCGGACAGGGGGCTTCTACGAGCAGTACTTC
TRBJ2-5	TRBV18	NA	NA	CASSPGSRSEGRKTQYF	TGTGCCAGCTCACCCGGATCTCGGTCGGAGGGCCGGAAGACCCAGTACTTC
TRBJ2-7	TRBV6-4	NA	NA	CASTVFSGFYEQYF	TGTGCCAGCACCGTATTTAGCGGCTTCTACGAGCAGTACTTC
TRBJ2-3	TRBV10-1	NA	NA	CASSDAPGTDTQYF	TGCGCCAGCAGTGACGCACCGGGGACAGATACGCAGTATTTT
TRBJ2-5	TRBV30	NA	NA	CAWERVGLVGETQYF	TGTGCCTGGGAGAGAGTGGGGCTGGTAGGAGAGACCCAGTACTTC
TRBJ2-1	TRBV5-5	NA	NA	CASSLRNGGPDEQFF	TGTGCCAGCAGCCTTCGCAACGGGGGGCCCGATGAGCAGTTCTTC
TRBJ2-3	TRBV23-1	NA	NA	CASSQRYPTRIDTQYF	TGCGCCAGCAGTCAAAGGTATCCCACTAGAATTGATACGCAGTATTTT
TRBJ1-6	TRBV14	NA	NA	CASSRTQNSPLHF	TGTGCCAGCAGCCGTACTCAGAATTCACCCCTCCACTTT
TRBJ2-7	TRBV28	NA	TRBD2	CASNSGGRPYEQYF	TGTGCCAGCAACTCCGGCGGGAGGCCCTACGAGCAGTACTTC
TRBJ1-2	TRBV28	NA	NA	CASSLQGNNYGYTF	TGTGCCAGCAGTTTACAGGGGAATAACTATGGCTACACCTTC
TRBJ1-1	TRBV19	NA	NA	CASSIAGYTEAFF	TGTGCCAGTAGTATTGCGGGGTACACTGAAGCTTTCTTT
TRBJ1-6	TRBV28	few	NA	CASTGAYNSPLHF	TGTGCCAGCACAGGGGCATATAATTCACCCCTCCACTTT
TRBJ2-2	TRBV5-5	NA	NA	CASSWYEANTGELFF	TGTGCCAGCAGCTGGTATGAGGCGAACACCGGGGAGCTGTTTTTT
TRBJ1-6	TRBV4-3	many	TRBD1	CASSQEAGGYSPLHF	TGCGCCAGCAGCCAAGAGGCAGGGGGTTATTCACCCCTCCACTTT
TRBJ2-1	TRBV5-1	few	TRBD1	CASIGDSYNEQFF	TGCGCCAGCATCGGGGACAGTTACAATGAGCAGTTCTTC
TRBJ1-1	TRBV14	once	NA	CASRQDLNTEAFF	TGTGCCAGCAGGCAGGACCTTAACACTGAAGCTTTCTTT
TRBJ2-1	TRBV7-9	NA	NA	CASSLGVGGFYNEQFF	TGTGCCAGCAGCTTAGGAGTAGGGGGGTTCTACAATGAGCAGTTCTTC
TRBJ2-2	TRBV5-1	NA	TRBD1	CASSFTGGAFTGELFF	TGCGCCAGCAGCTTCACAGGGGGCGCTTTTACCGGGGAGCTGTTTTTT
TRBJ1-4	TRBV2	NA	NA	CASSEWARSNEKLFF	TGTGCCAGCAGTGAATGGGCACGATCAAATGAAAAACTGTTTTTT
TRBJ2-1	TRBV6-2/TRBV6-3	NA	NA	CASSYSRTVNEQFF	TGTGCCAGCAGTTACTCTAGGACAGTCAATGAGCAGTTCTTC
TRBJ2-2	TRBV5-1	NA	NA	CASSLEQGSTGELFF	TGCGCCAGCAGCTTGGAACAAGGTTCCACCGGGGAGCTGTTTTTT
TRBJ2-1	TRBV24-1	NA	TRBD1	CATSDQTGGFFNEQFF	TGTGCCACCAGTGACCAGACAGGGGGCTTTTTTAATGAGCAGTTCTTC
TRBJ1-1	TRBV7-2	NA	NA	CASSLMTRGAFF	TGTGCCAGCAGCTTAATGACACGAGGTGCTTTCTTT
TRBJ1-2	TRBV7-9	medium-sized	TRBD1	CASSLGVSGGFGYTF	TGTGCCAGCAGCTTAGGGGTCTCAGGGGGTTTTGGCTACACCTTC
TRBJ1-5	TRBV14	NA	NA	CASSQSGGPQHF	TGTGCCAGCAGCCAGAGCGGTGGGCCCCAGCATTTT
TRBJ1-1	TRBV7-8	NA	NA	CASSLGALNTEAFF	TGTGCCAGCAGCTTAGGAGCTCTGAACACTGAAGCTTTCTTT
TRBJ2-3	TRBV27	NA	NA	CASSFLGTDTQYF	TGTGCCAGCAGTTTTCTGGGCACAGATACGCAGTATTTT
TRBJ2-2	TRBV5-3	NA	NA	CARSSPVKLFF	TGTGCCAGAAGCAGTCCCGTGAAGCTGTTTTTT
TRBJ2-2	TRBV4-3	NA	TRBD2	CASSPRQGGDFGELFF	TGCGCCAGCAGCCCTCGCCAGGGAGGGGACTTCGGGGAGCTGTTTTTT
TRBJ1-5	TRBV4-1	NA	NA	CASSQESGDQPQHF	TGCGCCAGCAGCCAAGAATCAGGGGATCAGCCCCAGCATTTT
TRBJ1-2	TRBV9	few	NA	CASSVGVADGYTF	TGTGCCAGCAGCGTAGGTGTAGCAGATGGCTACACCTTC
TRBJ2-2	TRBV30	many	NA	CAWSKLLNTGELFF	TGTGCCTGGAGCAAGCTGCTGAACACCGGGGAGCTGTTTTTT
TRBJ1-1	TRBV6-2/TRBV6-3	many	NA	CASSRSGTEAFF	TGTGCCAGCAGCCGCAGCGGGACTGAAGCTTTCTTT
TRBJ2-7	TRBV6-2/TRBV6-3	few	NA	CASSYSRQRSYEQYF	TGTGCCAGCAGTTACTCCCGACAGCGCTCCTACGAGCAGTACTTC
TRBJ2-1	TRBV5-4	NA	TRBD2	CASSLRSSSGGAHEQFF	TGTGCCAGCAGCTTGAGGTCGTCTAGCGGGGGGGCCCATGAGCAGTTCTTC
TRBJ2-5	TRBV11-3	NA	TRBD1	CASSMGQGASETQYF	TGTGCCAGCAGCATGGGACAGGGGGCTTCAGAGACCCAGTACTTC
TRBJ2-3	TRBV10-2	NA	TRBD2	CASSEPLAGGYSRTDTQYF	TGCGCCAGCAGTGAGCCACTAGCGGGAGGGTACTCCCGCACAGATACGCAGTATTTT
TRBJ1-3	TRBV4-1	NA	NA	CASSQVRSSGNTIYF	TGCGCCAGCAGCCAAGTTCGGAGCTCTGGAAACACCATATATTTT
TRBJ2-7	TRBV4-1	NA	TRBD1	CASSQLTGGNEQYF	TGCGCCAGCAGCCAATTGACAGGGGGAAACGAGCAGTACTTC
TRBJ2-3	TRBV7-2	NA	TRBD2	CASSSGTSGADTQYF	TGTGCCAGCAGCTCCGGGACTAGCGGGGCCGATACGCAGTATTTT
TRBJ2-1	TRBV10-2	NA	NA	CASSEFGGNSYNEQFF	TGCGCCAGCAGTGAATTTGGCGGGAACTCCTACAATGAGCAGTTCTTC
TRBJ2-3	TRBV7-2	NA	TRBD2	CASSLVGTSGSRDTQYF	TGTGCCAGCAGCTTAGTGGGGACTAGCGGGAGTAGGGATACGCAGTATTTT
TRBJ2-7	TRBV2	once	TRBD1	CASSEAGGTGREQYF	TGTGCCAGCAGTGAAGCGGGTGGGACAGGACGCGAGCAGTACTTC
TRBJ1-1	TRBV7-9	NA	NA	CASSFEGTRYTEAFF	TGTGCCAGCAGCTTTGAGGGGACCCGATACACTGAAGCTTTCTTT